Listed here are 23 T cell receptor beta chains from one sample, sequenced in a study of cytomegalovirus exposure and HLA in healthy donors. With 60 Vbeta and 13 Jbeta primers, the PCR was carried out. Measured with immunoSEQ multiplex PCR; TCRdb has only the in-frame clones, and not every one. This table holds around 100,000 clones, around 8% found once. The specimen sequenced was PBMCs. All receptors derive from a man in his fifties in good health and CMV-seronegative.

This rearrangement joins TRBV7-8 to TRBJ1-1, with D possibly TRBD1 on 5 matching bases. CDR1 SGHVS and CDR2 FQNEAQ come from the germline V gene. The CDR3 runs to 15 residues. V lost 2 bases, J lost 6 bases, and 16 bases lay in between. CDR3 in DNA: TGTGCCAGCAGCTTATTCGAGAGGCCGGGGGCTGAAGCTTTCTTT. Translation gives CASSLFERPGAEAFF.

V usage is TRBV11-1 and J usage is TRBJ2-7, with D possibly TRBD1 on 6 matching bases. Germline V gives CDR1 SGHAT, CDR2 FQDESV (reference sequence). CDR3 length: 14 residues. Trimming cost V 1 base and J 3 bases, with 10 bases left between them. Here the CDR3 reads CASSLGTGLYEQYF. The CDR3, as DNA: TGTGCCAGCAGCTTAGGTACAGGGCTCTACGAGCAGTACTTC.

This chain uses TRBV28 with TRBJ2-2; TRBD1 is a possible D gene (5 bases). The germline V gene encodes CDR1 MDHEN and CDR2 SYDVKM. V was trimmed by 7 bases and J by 3 bases, leaving 9 bases between them. CDR3 length: 13 residues. CDR3 coding DNA: TGTGCCAGCACTGTCAGGGACACCGGGGAGCTGTTTTTT. Its protein is CASTVRDTGELFF.

V is TRBV19 and J is TRBJ2-4, with 9 bases aligning to TRBD1. CDR1 is LNHDA and CDR2 is SQIVND in the germline V gene (reference sequence). There are 16 residues in the CDR3. V shed 5 bases, J shed 7 bases, and the junction held 12 bases outside the gene matches. The CDR3 nucleotides are TGTGCCAGTAGTGCAAGGACAGGGGACCCGAGGAACATTCAGTACTTC. Its protein is CASSARTGDPRNIQYF.

The chain has TRBV5-1 and TRBJ2-1; 8 bases map to TRBD2. The germline V gene has CDR1 SGHRS and CDR2 YFSETQ. J gave up 7 bases and V 0 bases, and 6 bases lay outside the gene matches. This CDR3 is built from 15 residues. CDR3 loop: CASSLEAGGLNEQFF. The CDR3 region has the DNA TGCGCCAGCAGCTTGGAGGCGGGAGGACTAAATGAGCAGTTCTTC.

There are a few counts of this clone. The chain recombines TRBV7-3 with TRBJ2-2; 7 nucleotides align to TRBD2. CDR1 and CDR2 (germline): SGHTA, FQGTGA. V lost 2 bases to trimming and J lost 1 base; unmatched junction nucleotides: 4. The CDR3 consists of 16 residues. This chain's CDR3 is CASSLRGDLNTGELFF. In DNA, the CDR3 is TGTGCCAGCAGCTTACGGGGGGACTTGAACACCGGGGAGCTGTTTTTT.

The chain couples TRBV28 to TRBJ1-5, with a weak D call TRBD1 (5 bases). Germline V gene lookup returns CDR1 MDHEN and CDR2 SYDVKM. The CDR3 spans 15 residues. The V gene lost 6 bases and the J gene lost 6 bases, with 18 bases spanning the gap. CDR3 nucleotides: TGTGCCAGCAGACCCTGGGGGGGGGAGGGTCAGCCCCAGCATTTT. This encodes CASRPWGGEGQPQHF. Filled out from reference TRBV28 and TRBJ1-5, the complete variable domain reads DVKVTQSSRYLVKRTGEKVFLECVQDMDHENMFWYRQDPGLGLRLIYFSYDVKMKEKGDIPEGYSVSREKKERFSLILESASTNQTSMYLCASRPWGGEGQPQHFGDGTRLSIL.

This clone was seen a few times. The chain has TRBV19 and TRBJ2-5; the D is unclear. This CDR3 comprises 15 residues. Per germline, CDR1 LNHDA and CDR2 SQIVND (reference sequence). Trimming removed 5 bases from V and 5 bases from J, with 18 bases in between. The CDR3 sequence: CASSVRVNPRETQYF. CDR3 nucleotide sequence: TGTGCCAGTAGTGTCCGGGTCAACCCTCGGGAGACCCAGTACTTC.

V usage is TRBV7-9 and J usage is TRBJ2-1; 7 bases agree with TRBD1. With 5 bases clipped from V and 4 bases from J, the junction kept 8 bases outside the gene matches. The CDR3 has 15 residues. Germline V lookup: CDR1 SEHNR, CDR2 FQNEAQ (reference sequence). This CDR3 reads CASSLLPGQYNEQFF. In DNA, the CDR3 is TGTGCCAGCAGCCTTCTACCGGGACAGTACAATGAGCAGTTCTTC. Variable domain in full (rest from reference TRBV7-9 and TRBJ2-1): DTGVSQNPRHKITKRGQNVTFRCDPISEHNRLYWYRQTLGQGPEFLTYFQNEAQLEKSRLLSDRFSAERPKGSFSTLEIQRTEQGDSAMYLCASSLLPGQYNEQFFGPGTRLTVL.

This clone was counted only a few times. This chain connects TRBV9 to TRBJ1-2; the match to TRBD1 covers 8 bases. Looked up from germline, CDR1 is SGDLS and CDR2 is YYNGEE. CDR3 length: 15 residues. V dropped 4 bases and J dropped 4; count of bases not matched to a gene: 9. This CDR3 reads CASSPAPGTGYGYTF. The CDR3 DNA follows: TGTGCCAGCAGCCCAGCACCCGGGACAGGCTATGGCTACACCTTC. The whole variable domain, filled in from reference TRBV9 and TRBJ1-2, reads DSGVTQTPKHLITATGQRVTLRCSPRSGDLSVYWYQQSLDQGLQFLIQYYNGEERAKGNILERFSAQQFPDLHSELNLSSLELGDSALYFCASSPAPGTGYGYTFGSGTRLTVV.

This clone was observed a handful of times. The chain employs TRBV19 and TRBJ1-2, with D maybe TRBD1 (6 bases). Germline loops: CDR1 LNHDA, CDR2 SQIVND (reference sequence). V lost 3 bases to trimming and J lost 4 bases, with 18 bases between them. The CDR3 spans 16 residues. CDR3 amino acids: CASSIHRDGTGYGYTF. The CDR3 DNA reads as TGTGCCAGTAGTATCCACAGGGATGGTACTGGCTATGGCTACACCTTC.

A few counts support this clone. The chain links TRBV7-3 to TRBJ2-5, with TRBD1 identical over 7 bases. The CDR3 spans 15 residues. J was trimmed by 1 base and V by 5 bases; bases with no gene match: 7. Germline values: CDR1 SGHTA, CDR2 FQGTGA. Written as DNA, the CDR3 is TGTGCCAGCAGCCCAACCGGGACAGTCCAAGAGACCCAGTACTTC. It yields the protein CASSPTGTVQETQYF. Looking up the rest from reference TRBV7-3 and TRBJ2-5 gives the full variable domain: GAGVSQTPSNKVTEKGKYVELRCDPISGHTALYWYRQSLGQGPEFLIYFQGTGAADDSGLPNDRFFAVRPEGSVSTLKIQRTERGDSAVYLCASSPTGTVQETQYFGPGTRLLVL.

The rearrangement joins TRBV7-9 to TRBJ2-3; D is perhaps TRBD2 (6 bases). Per the germline V gene, CDR1 is SEHNR and CDR2 is FQNEAQ (reference sequence). Trimming removed 1 base from V and 6 bases from J, with 14 bases in between. The CDR3 covers 15 residues. The CDR3 DNA is TGTGCCAGCAGCTTAGGAACGGGGGTACGGGATACGCAGTATTTT. Its protein is CASSLGTGVRDTQYF.

The chain recombines TRBV6-1 with TRBJ2-5, with 7 positions matching TRBD2. The J call may be in error: the DNA end matches TRBJ2-7 better. The CDR3 extends over 11 amino acids. Germline V lookup: CDR1 MNHNS, CDR2 SASEGT. Here the CDR3 DNA reads TGTGCCAGCATGGGCGGGAGCGAGCAGTACTTC. The encoded protein is CASMGGSEQYF.

This sequence joins TRBV19 and TRBJ1-5, with 7 positions matching TRBD1. Per germline, CDR1 LNHDA and CDR2 SQIVND (reference sequence). After removal of 8 bases from V and 7 bases from J, the junction contained 8 bases not matched to a gene. The CDR3 extends over 13 amino acids. In nucleotides, the CDR3 is TGTGCCAGTTCGGCAGGGGGGATACAGCCCCAGCATTTT. Translation: CASSAGGIQPQHF.

In this sample, this clone turned up a few times. The chain is built from TRBV6-5 and TRBJ2-7; 7 bases agree with TRBD2. Per germline, CDR1 MNHEY and CDR2 SVGAGI. Losses at the gene ends were 6 bases for V and 1 base for J; bases not matched to a gene: 9. CDR3 length equals 15 residues. CDR3 in amino acids: CASSTRSGGSYEQYF. The CDR3 nucleotides read TGTGCCAGCAGCACCCGTTCGGGGGGATCCTACGAGCAGTACTTC.

This chain joins TRBV4-1 and TRBJ2-3; the match to TRBD2 covers 8 bases. The CDR3 length is 16 residues. Losses at the gene ends were 8 bases for V and 2 bases for J; bases not matched to a gene: 12. In germline, CDR1 is MGHRA, CDR2 YSYEKL. Written as DNA, the CDR3 is TGCGCCAGCCCCCATGAGGGGACTAGATCCACAGATACGCAGTATTTT. Translation gives CASPHEGTRSTDTQYF.

This sequence joins TRBV11-2 and TRBJ1-3; unclear D gene. Germline values: CDR1 SGHAT, CDR2 FQNNGV. Trimming left V 5 bases short and J 0 bases short, with 8 bases between. The CDR3 contains 14 residues. The CDR3 spells CASSEGSSGNTIYF. CDR3 nucleotides: TGTGCCAGCAGCGAGGGAAGCTCTGGAAACACCATATATTTT.

This chain links TRBV19 with TRBJ2-5; 9 positions match TRBD2. The CDR3 is 17 amino acids. Germline lookup yields CDR1 LNHDA and CDR2 SQIVND (reference sequence). Unmatched junction bases numbered 10, after V lost 1 base and J lost 4 bases. The CDR3 DNA is TGTGCCAGTAGTATAGGGGGCAGCGGGGGGACTACAGAGACCCAGTACTTC. It encodes CASSIGGSGGTTETQYF. The entire variable domain, with the rest obtained from reference TRBV19 and TRBJ2-5, is as follows: DGGITQSPKYLFRKEGQNVTLSCEQNLNHDAMYWYRQDPGQGLRLIYYSQIVNDFQKGDIAEGYSVSREKKESFPLTVTSAQKNPTAFYLCASSIGGSGGTTETQYFGPGTRLLVL.

This clone was detected a few times. The chain joins TRBV18 to TRBJ2-5; perhaps TRBD2 as D (5 bases). The CDR3 contains 16 residues. Trimming removed 3 bases at V and 2 bases at J, with 16 bases between. In germline, CDR1 is KGHSH, CDR2 LQKENI. The CDR3 coding sequence is TGTGCCAGCTCACCGCCGGGCGGGCGTCTTCAAGAGACCCAGTACTTC. This translates into CASSPPGGRLQETQYF.

This clone was seen more than once but under ten times. V gene TRBV19 combines with J gene TRBJ1-5, with 7 bases that match TRBD1. The CDR3 spans 14 residues. CDR1 is LNHDA, CDR2 SQIVND, per germline (reference sequence). V was pared by 10 bases and J by 7 bases, with 13 bases of the junction left unmatched. CDR3 sequence (DNA): TGTGCCACTTCTCCGACAGGGACGGAACAGCCCCAGCATTTT. Translation: CATSPTGTEQPQHF.

This clone turned up a few times. The CDR3 here is CASSGQGAGTIYF. Written as DNA, the CDR3 is TGTGCCAGCAGTGGACAGGGAGCCGGGACCATATATTTT. The chain recombines TRBV2 with TRBJ1-3; TRBD1 agrees at 7 bases. The length of the CDR3 is 13 residues. CDR1 is SNHLY and CDR2 is FYNNEI in the germline V gene. With 4 bases clipped from V and 10 bases from J, the junction kept 7 bases outside the gene matches.

The chain carries TRBV5-4 and TRBJ2-1; no clear D. CDR1 is SGHNT, CDR2 YYREEE, per germline (reference sequence). Trimming took 4 bases from V and 0 from J, leaving 8 bases between them. The CDR3 has 14 amino acids. The CDR3 nucleotides read TGTGCCAGCAGCACTATGAGCTCCTACAATGAGCAGTTCTTC. It encodes CASSTMSSYNEQFF.